These 19 T cell receptor beta chains were sequenced from one sample in a study of long-term antiretroviral therapy in people with HIV. Running of the v3.0 immunoSEQ assay took place at survey level. Assay: immunoSEQ multiplex PCR; the TCRdb copy retains only in-frame clones and omits some. The table shows approximately 25,000 clones, with 70% to 80% occurring only once. The sample here was unsorted PBMCs, taken 1.2 years after starting antiretroviral therapy. All receptors derive from a woman between 40 and 55 years old with HIV.

The rearrangement links TRBV10-3 to TRBJ2-1; 10 bases match TRBD1. The CDR3 runs to 16 residues. The germline V gene has CDR1 ENHRY and CDR2 SYGVKD. The V segment lost 0 bases and the J segment 4 bases; nucleotides outside the gene matches: 3. CDR3 sequence reads: CAISESRGQGYNEQFF. DNA for the CDR3: TGTGCCATCAGTGAGTCAAGGGGACAGGGGTACAATGAGCAGTTCTTC.

The CDR3 region is CASSLGLVNEQFF. CDR3 nucleotides: TGTGCCAGCAGCCTGGGACTGGTAAATGAGCAGTTCTTC. The rearrangement links TRBV11-2 to TRBJ2-1, with TRBD2 as a possible D gene (6 bases). The CDR3 has 13 residues. Germline CDR1 is SGHAT and CDR2 is FQNNGV. Trimming stripped 5 bases from V and 7 bases from J, with 12 bases between.

V gene TRBV5-5 combines with J gene TRBJ1-1, with 7 positions matching TRBD1. V lost 4 bases and J lost 5; bases outside the gene matches: 14. The CDR3 has 16 amino acids. Germline values: CDR1 SGHKS, CDR2 YYEKEE (reference sequence). DNA of the CDR3: TGTGCCAGCAGCCGTCTTCGACAGGGCGGTCGGACTGAAGCTTTCTTT. The encoded protein is CASSRLRQGGRTEAFF.

V is TRBV5-1 and J is TRBJ2-2; D not certain. Between the trimmed V and J ends, which lost 2 bases and 5 bases, there was a span of 10 bases. The CDR3 is made up of 14 amino acids. Per germline, CDR1 SGHRS and CDR2 YFSETQ. In DNA, the CDR3 is TGCGCCAGCAGCTTACAGAGTGGAACCGGGGAGCTGTTTTTT. Encoded protein: CASSLQSGTGELFF.

The chain combines TRBV11-2 with TRBJ2-2; no clear D gene. The V gene lost 1 base and the J gene lost 4 bases, with 10 bases spanning the gap. The length of the CDR3 is 15 residues. The V gene's germline CDR1 is SGHAT and CDR2 FQNNGV. The CDR3: CASSLVTWGTGELFF. The CDR3 region has the DNA TGTGCCAGCAGCTTAGTAACCTGGGGCACCGGGGAGCTGTTTTTT.

The CDR3 DNA is TGTGCCAGCAGTGAATGGACAGCCGACTACGAGCAGTACTTC. Protein product: CASSEWTADYEQYF. J is TRBJ2-7 and V is TRBV2, with D possibly matching TRBD1 (6 bases). In germline, CDR1 is SNHLY, CDR2 FYNNEI. The V end was cut by 2 bases, the J end by 3 bases, with 11 bases between. CDR3 length: 14 residues.

This clone came up once. V gene TRBV30 combines with J gene TRBJ2-2; 7 bases are shared with TRBD1. V was clipped by 4 bases and J by 3 bases; unmatched bases: 8. CDR1 and CDR2 (germline): GTSNPN, SVGIG (reference sequence). The CDR3 length is 15 residues. The CDR3 reads CAWKGTEGHTGELFF. The CDR3 DNA is TGTGCCTGGAAAGGGACAGAGGGGCACACCGGGGAGCTGTTTTTT.

This chain links TRBV5-1 with TRBJ2-7; tentative D call: TRBD1 (6 bases). Trimming cost V 2 bases and J 6 bases, with 12 bases left between them. CDR3 length: 13 residues. Per germline, CDR1 SGHRS and CDR2 YFSETQ. CDR3 in DNA: TGCGCCAGCAGCTTTACCTTACAGGGCGAGCAGTACTTC. Translation: CASSFTLQGEQYF.

The chain joins TRBV27 to TRBJ1-1; D gene ambiguous. CDR3 length: 13 residues. Germline V lookup: CDR1 MNHEY, CDR2 SMNVEV (reference sequence). Trimming removed 5 bases at V and 1 base at J, with 8 bases between. The CDR3 region is CASSVWGNTEAFF. CDR3 DNA: TGTGCCAGCAGTGTATGGGGGAACACTGAAGCTTTCTTT.

V and J are TRBV5-4 and TRBJ2-3; TRBD2 agrees at 7 bases. CDR3 length: 12 amino acids. Looked up from germline, CDR1 is SGHNT and CDR2 is YYREEE (reference sequence). Trimming cost V 4 bases and J 4 bases; bases outside gene matches: 0. The CDR3 DNA is TGTGCCAGCAGCGCGGGGGCAGATACGCAGTATTTT. This translates into CASSAGADTQYF.

The chain combines TRBV7-2 with TRBJ2-2, with D unclear. V lost 1 base and J lost 6, with 6 bases in between. The CDR3 is 13 amino acids. Germline-derived CDR1 and CDR2 are SGHTA and FQGNSA. The CDR3 is CASSLERAGELFF. DNA of the CDR3: TGTGCCAGCAGCTTAGAACGCGCCGGGGAGCTGTTTTTT.

This clone was recorded once. The chain is built from TRBV18 and TRBJ2-5, with D unresolved. There are 16 residues in the CDR3. Germline V gene data show CDR1 as KGHSH and CDR2 as LQKENI. With 3 bases removed from V and 1 base from J, the gap between germline ends came to 15 bases. CDR3 DNA: TGTGCCAGCTCACCCTCTATGATGCGGCTCCAAGAGACCCAGTACTTC. Its protein is CASSPSMMRLQETQYF.

The chain couples TRBV18 to TRBJ2-7; 11 bases match TRBD2. Looked up from germline, CDR1 is KGHSH and CDR2 is LQKENI. This CDR3 is built from 15 residues. V lost 3 bases and J lost 3; bases outside the gene matches: 4. DNA of the CDR3: TGTGCCAGCTCACCTCTAGCGGGAGGCCTCTACGAGCAGTACTTC. Translating it yields CASSPLAGGLYEQYF.

The rearrangement uses TRBV4-3 and TRBJ1-4; possibly TRBD1 for D (6 bases). CDR3 length: 15 residues. Germline V gene data show CDR1 as LGHNA and CDR2 as YSLEER. The V end was cut by 6 bases, the J end by 0 bases, with 11 bases between. In nucleotides, the CDR3 is TGCGCCAGCAGTGCGACAGGAGCAACTAATGAAAAACTGTTTTTT. It translates to CASSATGATNEKLFF.

This chain uses TRBV30 with TRBJ1-2, with 9 nucleotides matching TRBD1. This CDR3 is 13 amino acids long. Per germline, CDR1 GTSNPN and CDR2 SVGIG (reference sequence). The J segment lost 8 bases and the V segment lost 3 bases, leaving 7 bases of the junction unmatched. The CDR3 bases are TGTGCCTGGAGGGACAGGGGCACGTTAGGCTACACCTTC. Encoded protein: CAWRDRGTLGYTF.

The chain employs TRBV25-1 and TRBJ1-2, with D unclear. The V gene's germline CDR1 is MGHDK and CDR2 SYGVNS. CDR3 length: 13 residues. V was shortened by 0 bases and J by 7 bases, with 9 bases between the two germline ends. This CDR3 reads CASSEYFGVGYTF. The CDR3 DNA reads as TGTGCCAGCAGTGAATATTTCGGGGTTGGCTACACCTTC.

This chain connects TRBV5-1 to TRBJ1-2, with TRBD1 matching over 9 bases. Germline V CDR1 and CDR2: SGHRS, YFSETQ. The CDR3 spans 16 residues. V was pared by 4 bases and J by 5 bases, with 12 bases of the junction left unmatched. The CDR3 coding sequence is TGCGCCAGCAGCCCTCTTGGGACAGGGAGAGGTTATGGCTACACCTTC. Translated, it gives CASSPLGTGRGYGYTF. Based on the CDR3 plus reference TRBV5-1 and TRBJ1-2, the full variable domain is KAGVTQTPRYLIKTRGQQVTLSCSPISGHRSVSWYQQTPGQGLQFLFEYFSETQRNKGNFPGRFSGRQFSNSRSEMNVSTLELGDSALYLCASSPLGTGRGYGYTFGSGTRLTVV.

The V call is TRBV23-1, the J call TRBJ1-1, with 7 bases fitting TRBD1. TRBV23-1 is marked as an open reading frame, function uncertain. V lost 0 bases, J lost 4 bases, and 5 bases stayed unmatched. There are 15 residues in the CDR3. The CDR3: CASSQSQGLVTEAFF. CDR3 in DNA: TGCGCCAGCAGTCAATCACAGGGGTTGGTCACTGAAGCTTTCTTT.

V usage is TRBV4-1 and J usage is TRBJ2-3; 9 nucleotides agree with TRBD2. Trimming at V came to 0 bases and at J to 7 bases, leaving 8 bases not matched to a gene. Germline V gene sequence: CDR1 MGHRA, CDR2 YSYEKL. The length of the CDR3 is 16 residues. The CDR3 sequence is CASSQDTSGLRNTQYF. Written as DNA, the CDR3 is TGCGCCAGCAGCCAAGATACTAGCGGGTTACGTAATACGCAGTATTTT.